This TCR beta chain appears in the sequencing data of a study of CD8+ T cells in alopecia areata. On the study more broadly: Treatment ran 6 to 18 months, with 6 months of follow-up afterward. Findings of the study overall: Amid tofacitinib therapy, many expanded lesional clones stayed present in scalp and blood. Normal scalp showed lower clonality than lesional scalp, especially alopecia totalis/universalis.

RNA extraction and reverse transcription yielded cDNA as sequencing template. The data were produced by immunoSEQ multiplex PCR, yet TCRdb's version contains in-frame clones alone and is incomplete. The sample carries around 200,000 clones, 50% to 75% recorded once. Noted treatment: oral pan-JAK inhibitor, 5-10 mg twice daily. About this clone: The antigen is not known.

The germline V gene encodes CDR1 SQVTM and CDR2 ANQGSEA. Trimming removed 0 bases at V and 8 bases at J, with 18 bases between. The CDR3 loop spans 15 amino acids. Sample: CD4+ T cells sorted from blood, taken at week 4, from a patient treated with tofacitinib. The V and J genes are TRBV29-1 and TRBJ2-3; TRBD2 is a possible D gene (5 bases). The source is a human donor with alopecia areata. The CDR3 DNA reads as TGCAGCGTTGAAGATTCGAGGCACCCGAGGGCTACGCAGTATTTT. Protein product: CSVEDSRHPRATQYF.